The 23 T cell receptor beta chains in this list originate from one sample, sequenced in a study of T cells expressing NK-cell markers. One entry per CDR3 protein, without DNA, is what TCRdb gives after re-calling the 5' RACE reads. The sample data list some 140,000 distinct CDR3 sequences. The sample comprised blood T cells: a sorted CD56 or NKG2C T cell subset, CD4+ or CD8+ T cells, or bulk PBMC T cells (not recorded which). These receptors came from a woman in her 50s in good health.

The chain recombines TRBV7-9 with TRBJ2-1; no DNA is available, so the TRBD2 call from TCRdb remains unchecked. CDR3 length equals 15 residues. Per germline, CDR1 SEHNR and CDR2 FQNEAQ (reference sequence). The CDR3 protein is CASSLPEGHNNEQFF.

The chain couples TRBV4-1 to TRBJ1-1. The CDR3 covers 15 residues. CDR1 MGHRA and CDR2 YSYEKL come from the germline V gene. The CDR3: CASSYSGGKNTEAFF.

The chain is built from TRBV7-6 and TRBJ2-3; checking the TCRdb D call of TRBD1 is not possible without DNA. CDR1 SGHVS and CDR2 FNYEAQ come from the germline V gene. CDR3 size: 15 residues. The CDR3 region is CASSSNRGGTDTQYF.

The CDR3: CASSLVAGSGEQFF. The gene calls are TRBV5-6 and TRBJ2-1; TCRdb returns TRBD1, unconfirmable since there is no DNA. Per germline, CDR1 SGHDT and CDR2 YYEEEE. This CDR3 comprises 14 residues.

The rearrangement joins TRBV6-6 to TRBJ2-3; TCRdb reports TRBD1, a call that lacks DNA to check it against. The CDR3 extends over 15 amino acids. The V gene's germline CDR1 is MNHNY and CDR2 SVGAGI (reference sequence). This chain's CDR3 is CASSYRGLNSDTQYF.

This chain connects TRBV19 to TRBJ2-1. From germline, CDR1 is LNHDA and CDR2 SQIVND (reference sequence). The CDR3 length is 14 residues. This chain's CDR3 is CASSMIGSYNEQFF.

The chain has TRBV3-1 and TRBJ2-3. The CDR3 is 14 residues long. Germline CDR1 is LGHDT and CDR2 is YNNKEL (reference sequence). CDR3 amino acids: CASSQSVLTDTQYF.

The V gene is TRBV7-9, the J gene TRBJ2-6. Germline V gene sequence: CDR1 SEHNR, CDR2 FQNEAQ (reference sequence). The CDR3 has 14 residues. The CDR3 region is CARDGGAGANVLTF.

The CDR3 sequence is CASSVGTVAGELFF. This chain uses TRBV9 with TRBJ2-2; lacking DNA, the TRBD1 call made by TCRdb goes unchecked. The CDR3 has 14 amino acids. The germline CDR1 and CDR2 sequences are SGDLS and YYNGEE.

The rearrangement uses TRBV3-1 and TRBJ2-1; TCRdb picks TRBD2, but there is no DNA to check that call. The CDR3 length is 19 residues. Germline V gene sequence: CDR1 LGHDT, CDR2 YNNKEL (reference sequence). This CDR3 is CASSRKQGVTSGRPNEQFF.

CDR3 loop: CASGPLSNTEAFF. The gene calls are TRBV6-6 and TRBJ1-1; TCRdb indicates TRBD1, and absent DNA this call remains unverified. The CDR3 consists of 13 residues. Germline CDR1 reads MNHNY; CDR2 reads SVGAGI (reference sequence).

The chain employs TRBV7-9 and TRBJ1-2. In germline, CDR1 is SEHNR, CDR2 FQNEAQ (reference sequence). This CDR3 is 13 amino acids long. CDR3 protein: CASSFWGGYGYTF.

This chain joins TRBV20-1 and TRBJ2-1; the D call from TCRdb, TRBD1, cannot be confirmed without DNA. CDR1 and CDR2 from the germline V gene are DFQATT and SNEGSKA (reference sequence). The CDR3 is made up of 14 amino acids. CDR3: CSAALRGGYNEQFF.

CDR3: CASSVDRGLISPLHF. This chain uses TRBV9 with TRBJ1-6; as DNA is missing, the TRBD1 call by TCRdb cannot be tested. CDR3 size: 15 residues. Germline CDR1 reads SGDLS; CDR2 reads YYNGEE.

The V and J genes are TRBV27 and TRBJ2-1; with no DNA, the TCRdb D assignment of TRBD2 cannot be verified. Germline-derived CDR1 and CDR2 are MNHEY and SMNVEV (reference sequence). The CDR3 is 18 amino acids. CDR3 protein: CASSPLGAGKRESNEQFF.

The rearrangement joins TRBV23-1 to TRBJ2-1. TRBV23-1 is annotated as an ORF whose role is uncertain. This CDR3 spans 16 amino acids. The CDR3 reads CASSHPRRSSYNEQFF.

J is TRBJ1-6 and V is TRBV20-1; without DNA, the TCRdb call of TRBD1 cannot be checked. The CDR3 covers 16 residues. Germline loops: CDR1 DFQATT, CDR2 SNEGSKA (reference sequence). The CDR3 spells CSAREIGTGDNSPLHF.

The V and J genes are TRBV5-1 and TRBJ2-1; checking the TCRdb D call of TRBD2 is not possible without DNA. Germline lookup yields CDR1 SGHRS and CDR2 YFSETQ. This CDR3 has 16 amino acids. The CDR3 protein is CASSLAGTSGSHEQFF.

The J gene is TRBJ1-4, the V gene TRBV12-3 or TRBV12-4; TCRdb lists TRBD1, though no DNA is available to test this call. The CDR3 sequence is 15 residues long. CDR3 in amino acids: CASSSKGGRNEKLFF.

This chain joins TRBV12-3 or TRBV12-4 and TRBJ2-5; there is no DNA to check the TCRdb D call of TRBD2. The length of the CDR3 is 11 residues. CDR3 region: CASGWPETQYF.

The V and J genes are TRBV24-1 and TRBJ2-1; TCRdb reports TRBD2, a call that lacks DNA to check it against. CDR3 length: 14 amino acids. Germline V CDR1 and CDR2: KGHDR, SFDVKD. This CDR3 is CATSDPGLAGVQFF.

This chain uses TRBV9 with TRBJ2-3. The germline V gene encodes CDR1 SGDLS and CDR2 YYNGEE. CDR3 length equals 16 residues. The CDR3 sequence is CASSVVGTPGTDTQYF.

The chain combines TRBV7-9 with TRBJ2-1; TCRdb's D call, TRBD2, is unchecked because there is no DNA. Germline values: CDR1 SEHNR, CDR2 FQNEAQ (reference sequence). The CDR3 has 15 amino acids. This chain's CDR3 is CASSSLAGVDNEQFF. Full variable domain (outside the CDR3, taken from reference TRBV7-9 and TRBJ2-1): DTGVSQNPRHKITKRGQNVTFRCDPISEHNRLYWYRQTLGQGPEFLTYFQNEAQLEKSRLLSDRFSAERPKGSFSTLEIQRTEQGDSAMYLCASSSLAGVDNEQFFGPGTRLTVL.